These 13 T cell receptor beta chains came from one sample sequenced in a study of T cells in Graves' hyperthyroidism and ophthalmopathy. From RNA transcripts, TCR beta CDR3 regions were amplified. During a first-round RT-PCR of the TCR CDR3, the HTBI primer set was used. One entry per CDR3 protein, called by TCRdb with MiXCR from the multiplex PCR reads. Altogether under 600,000 distinct CDR3 sequences are present, more than 15% being singletons, with the ten largest covering roughly 3%. Sequencing used blood. The receptors originated from a woman between 40 and 55 years old with Graves' ophthalmopathy.

In its sample, this clonotype was seen many times. This chain links TRBV12-3 or TRBV12-4 with TRBJ1-1; D call uncertain. The CDR3 spans 14 residues. The V end lost 4 bases, the J end lost 1 base, and 10 bases lay between the germline ends. As DNA, the CDR3 is TGTGCCAGCAGTTCCGGGCTTTCGAACACTGAAGCTTTCTTT. This sequence encodes CASSSGLSNTEAFF.

This clonotype was counted a few times. V and J are TRBV19 and TRBJ1-1; D gene uncertain. Germline loops: CDR1 LNHDA, CDR2 SQIVND (reference sequence). Trimming pared 7 bases from V and 4 bases from J, leaving 13 bases between. There are 13 residues in the CDR3. The CDR3 here is CASNSGSGTEAFF. The CDR3 DNA sequence: TGTGCCAGTAACTCCGGGAGCGGCACTGAAGCTTTCTTT.

Comment on this clonotype: A read error may be the cause here, since a much bigger clone is one base away. This chain's CDR3 is CASSSFGRGEYNEQYF. The DNA for the CDR3 is TGTGCCAGCAGCTCCTTCGGACGCGGGGAGTACAATGAGCAGTACTTC. The chain carries TRBV7-8 and TRBJ2-1; D possibly corresponds to TRBD2 (6 bases). The end of the DNA aligns better with TRBJ2-7, so the J call may be wrong. Germline V gives CDR1 SGHVS, CDR2 FQNEAQ. The CDR3 is 16 amino acids.

This clonotype has a count of ten or more. The chain is built from TRBV2 and TRBJ2-5, with TRBD2 as a possible D gene (7 bases). V shed 6 bases and J shed 5 bases, with 19 bases lying between them. Germline CDR1 SNHLY, CDR2 FYNNEI. There are 15 residues in the CDR3. CDR3 sequence: CASRRAGAGGETQYF. The DNA for the CDR3 is TGTGCCAGCAGGCGGGCGGGGGCCGGCGGGGAGACCCAGTACTTC.

The table lists this clonotype with a count of one. The chain employs TRBV30 and TRBJ1-1; D is possibly TRBD1 (6 bases). The CDR3 is made up of 16 amino acids. V lost 1 base to trimming and J lost 1 base, with 16 bases between them. Germline lookup yields CDR1 GTSNPN and CDR2 SVGIG (reference sequence). The CDR3 loop is CAWSGRSGAGNTEAFF. For the CDR3, the DNA is TGTGCCTGGAGTGGTCGGTCGGGGGCGGGGAACACTGAAGCTTTCTTT.

This clonotype occurred a few times. The rearrangement uses TRBV19 and TRBJ1-6; 9 positions agree with TRBD1. CDR1 LNHDA and CDR2 SQIVND come from the germline V gene (reference sequence). This CDR3 has 16 residues. V lost 7 bases to trimming and J lost 9 bases; unmatched junction nucleotides: 13. CDR3 in amino acids: CASTTRDRGMFSPLHF. The CDR3 bases are TGTGCCAGTACCACAAGAGACAGGGGGATGTTTTCACCCCTCCACTTT.

The V gene is TRBV24-1, the J gene TRBJ2-2, with a tentative D call TRBD2 (6 bases). Germline V lookup: CDR1 KGHDR, CDR2 SFDVKD. This CDR3 has 16 amino acids. V was shortened by 4 bases and J by 6 bases, with 17 bases between the two germline ends. Written as DNA, the CDR3 is TGTGCCACCAGTGACCCCGCCCGTCCGGGGGCCGGGGAGCTGTTTTTT. It encodes CATSDPARPGAGELFF.

This clonotype was recorded many times. The rearrangement uses TRBV20-1 and TRBJ2-7; 9 bases are shared with TRBD1. CDR1 DFQATT and CDR2 SNEGSKA come from the germline V gene (reference sequence). Trimming cost V 1 base and J 4 bases; bases outside gene matches: 11. The CDR3 covers 16 residues. The CDR3 coding sequence is TGCAGTGCTAGAGCCCCACCGGGACAGGGAGTATACGAGCAGTACTTC. It codes for CSARAPPGQGVYEQYF.

V and J are TRBV5-1 and TRBJ2-5; 7 nucleotides match TRBD2. Germline V gene data show CDR1 as SGHRS and CDR2 as YFSETQ. V shed 6 bases, J shed 2 bases, and the junction held 13 bases outside the gene matches. CDR3 length: 16 residues. The CDR3 region is CASNPRGSEGQETQYF. As DNA, the CDR3 is TGCGCCAGCAACCCGCGGGGGTCGGAGGGGCAAGAGACCCAGTACTTC.

In DNA, the CDR3 is TGTGCCAGCAGCTTAGGGCAGGGGATTCGTCCCCTCCACTTT. Translated, it gives CASSLGQGIRPLHF. The chain couples TRBV7-9 to TRBJ1-6; TRBD1 might be the D (6 bases). Trimming took 1 base from V and 13 from J, leaving 14 bases between them. The CDR3 covers 14 residues. Germline values: CDR1 SEHNR, CDR2 FQNEAQ (reference sequence). The variable domain in full, with the rest retrieved from reference TRBV7-9 and TRBJ1-6, is DTGVSQNPRHKITKRGQNVTFRCDPISEHNRLYWYRQTLGQGPEFLTYFQNEAQLEKSRLLSDRFSAERPKGSFSTLEIQRTEQGDSAMYLCASSLGQGIRPLHFGNGTRLTVT.

The chain recombines TRBV7-4 with TRBJ1-1; 9 positions agree with TRBD1. The CDR3 extends over 17 amino acids. J lost 4 bases, V lost 6 bases, and 15 bases had no gene match. Germline CDR1 reads SGHVT; CDR2 reads SQSDAQ. CDR3 in amino acids: CASSPTLRDRVATEAFF. The CDR3 nucleotides read TGTGCCAGCAGTCCAACCCTCCGGGACAGGGTGGCCACTGAAGCTTTCTTT.

The V gene is TRBV29-1, the J gene TRBJ2-7; possible D gene TRBD2, 6 bases. Germline CDR1 and CDR2: SQVTM and ANQGSEA. V lost 4 bases and J 7 bases, leaving 14 bases between the germline ends. CDR3 size: 12 residues. CDR3 DNA: TGCAGCGTTGGCGGGACTTCTGGAGAGCAGTACTTC. As protein: CSVGGTSGEQYF.

This clonotype was recorded many times. J is TRBJ1-1 and V is TRBV11-2, with 10 bases lining up with TRBD1. V was clipped by 5 bases and J by 1 base; unmatched bases: 1. CDR1 and CDR2 from the germline V gene are SGHAT and FQNNGV. CDR3 size: 14 residues. The CDR3 region is CASSRQGANTEAFF. CDR3 coding DNA: TGTGCCAGCAGCCGACAGGGGGCGAACACTGAAGCTTTCTTT.